The clone carrying this T cell receptor (beta chain) was picked up one time. The sample originates from a study of blood T cell repertoires in COVID-19. Study as a whole: Collection of acute and convalescent COVID-19 samples took place in the United States, Italy and Spain. The analysed material was cDNA or gDNA that came from T cells, B-cell-depleted T cells, or PBMCs.

Original processing methods: Scientists estimated how many nucleated cells there were by amplifying reference gene primers. The protocol was immunoSEQ multiplex PCR, while the TCRdb copy is restricted to in-frame clones and leaves out a portion. Clonal size and the V and J genes are those of that table, whereas D and trimming came from the DNA. The top ten hold roughly 20% of the sample, which has about 94,000 clones, around 80% seen once. The CDR3 loop spans 16 amino acids. V lost 4 bases and J 6 bases, leaving 19 bases between the germline ends. Germline loops: CDR1 SGHRS, CDR2 YFSETQ. V is TRBV5-1 and J is TRBJ1-4; D perhaps matches TRBD1 (5 bases). The sequence derives from a human donor in a cohort sampled during active COVID-19. Sequencing input: peripheral blood. CDR3 sequence (DNA): TGCGCCAGCAGCCCCGTGGGGGGTCTGGGGGATGAAAAACTGTTTTTT. Protein product: CASSPVGGLGDEKLFF.